One and the same sample provided the 28 T cell receptor beta chains below, sequenced in a study of T cell responses to AZD1222 COVID-19 vaccine. Here immunoSEQ multiplex PCR was the method, and the copy in TCRdb shows in-frame clones only, minus some. The sample holds around 87,000 clones, 85% to 90% seen once. The source material was peripheral blood, sampled on day 0 of AZD1222 vaccination. The receptors shown here come from an adult in good health.

The chain uses TRBV29-1 and TRBJ1-1; D is ambiguous. CDR3 size: 11 residues. V lost 7 bases to trimming and J lost 2 bases, with 8 bases between them. Germline V CDR1 and CDR2: SQVTM, ANQGSEA. In DNA form, the CDR3 reads TGCAGCGCGAGAGTAAACACTGAAGCTTTCTTT. Encoded protein: CSARVNTEAFF.

The chain is built from TRBV6-5 and TRBJ1-1; 8 nucleotides align to TRBD1. The germline V gene encodes CDR1 MNHEY and CDR2 SVGAGI. The CDR3 has 15 amino acids. The junction had 1 base not matched to a gene; V was cut back by 0 bases and J by 1 base. The CDR3 DNA reads as TGTGCCAGCAGTTACTCGACAGGGGCGAACACTGAAGCTTTCTTT. Translated, it gives CASSYSTGANTEAFF.

V and J are TRBV7-9 and TRBJ2-2; D gene uncertain. V lost 5 bases and J 6 bases, leaving 16 bases between the germline ends. Germline CDR1 SEHNR, CDR2 FQNEAQ (reference sequence). The CDR3 totals 15 residues. In DNA form, the CDR3 reads TGTGCCAGCAGCACCCAAAGCCCAACCTCCGGGGAGCTGTTTTTT. Translating it yields CASSTQSPTSGELFF.

The chain links TRBV5-1 to TRBJ2-7, with 8 bases that match TRBD2. The J segment lost 2 bases and the V segment lost 3 bases, leaving 4 bases of the junction unmatched. This CDR3 comprises 14 residues. CDR1 SGHRS and CDR2 YFSETQ come from the germline V gene. DNA for the CDR3: TGCGCCAGCAGCTCGGGACTAGATCCCTACGAGCAGTACTTC. Amino acids: CASSSGLDPYEQYF.

The chain links TRBV6-5 to TRBJ1-1; D possibly corresponds to TRBD1 (5 bases). V gave up 0 bases and J gave up 4 bases, with 9 bases separating them. The CDR3 is made up of 14 amino acids. Germline V CDR1 and CDR2: MNHEY, SVGAGI. CDR3 DNA sequence: TGTGCCAGCAGTTACTCGGTGGGGGTCACTGAAGCTTTCTTT. It translates to CASSYSVGVTEAFF.

This clone was detected only a few times. The chain combines TRBV6-5 with TRBJ1-3; D not certain. CDR3 size: 14 residues. Germline values: CDR1 MNHEY, CDR2 SVGAGI. The V end was cut by 7 bases, the J end by 2 bases, with 12 bases between. The CDR3 is CASTRYGPGNTIYF. Here the CDR3 DNA reads TGTGCCAGCACCCGCTACGGGCCTGGAAACACCATATATTTT.

V gene TRBV29-1 combines with J gene TRBJ1-1; D may be TRBD1 (6 bases). The CDR3 is made up of 14 amino acids. V was pared by 2 bases and J by 5 bases, with 15 bases between. Germline loops: CDR1 SQVTM, CDR2 ANQGSEA. CDR3 sequence (DNA): TGCAGCGTTGAAAGGGGGGGCGCGGGGACTGAAGCTTTCTTT. This codes for CSVERGGAGTEAFF.

This chain connects TRBV4-1 to TRBJ2-7, with 10 nucleotides matching TRBD2. The V segment lost 0 bases and the J segment 4 bases; nucleotides outside the gene matches: 12. The CDR3 totals 18 residues. Germline CDR1 MGHRA, CDR2 YSYEKL. For the CDR3, the DNA is TGCGCCAGCAGCCAAGATCTTTTATCCCTAGCGGGAGAGTACGAGCAGTACTTC. Translation: CASSQDLLSLAGEYEQYF.

The V call is TRBV19, the J call TRBJ1-2, with D unresolved. V was clipped by 9 bases and J by 3 bases, with 5 bases between them. In germline, CDR1 is LNHDA, CDR2 SQIVND (reference sequence). The CDR3 totals 10 residues. The CDR3: CASRDYGYTF. The DNA of the CDR3 is TGTGCCAGCCGGGACTATGGCTACACCTTC.

The rearrangement joins TRBV29-1 to TRBJ1-1, with 8 positions matching TRBD1. Germline V gene sequence: CDR1 SQVTM, CDR2 ANQGSEA. The length of the CDR3 is 12 residues. Here the CDR3 reads CSSNRGKTEAFF. The CDR3 DNA reads as TGCAGTTCTAACAGGGGGAAAACTGAAGCTTTCTTT.

The rearrangement uses TRBV19 and TRBJ1-5; TRBD1 might be the D (6 bases). Germline V gene lookup returns CDR1 LNHDA and CDR2 SQIVND (reference sequence). The length of the CDR3 is 14 residues. V lost 6 bases to trimming and J lost 4 bases, with 13 bases between them. CDR3 coding DNA: TGTGCCAGTAGAGGGGGGGCGCGGAATCAGCCCCAGCATTTT. Amino acids: CASRGGARNQPQHF. Based on the CDR3 plus reference TRBV19 and TRBJ1-5, the full variable domain is DGGITQSPKYLFRKEGQNVTLSCEQNLNHDAMYWYRQDPGQGLRLIYYSQIVNDFQKGDIAEGYSVSREKKESFPLTVTSAQKNPTAFYLCASRGGARNQPQHFGDGTRLSIL.

The V and J genes are TRBV6-1 and TRBJ1-1, with D perhaps TRBD1 (5 bases). The CDR3 is 14 amino acids. Germline CDR1 MNHNS, CDR2 SASEGT. The V and J ends lost 3 bases and 2 bases respectively, with 10 bases between them. The DNA for the CDR3 is TGTGCCAGCAGTGAGCGGGGCCCCAACACTGAAGCTTTCTTT. Protein sequence: CASSERGPNTEAFF.

The chain combines TRBV7-9 with TRBJ1-4, with D maybe TRBD1 (5 bases). The CDR3 extends over 15 amino acids. From germline, CDR1 is SEHNR and CDR2 FQNEAQ (reference sequence). V lost 5 bases to trimming and J lost 6 bases, with 16 bases between them. CDR3 sequence: CASSGLDEGHEKLFF. CDR3 nucleotides: TGTGCCAGCAGCGGGTTGGACGAGGGGCATGAAAAACTGTTTTTT.

The chain employs TRBV5-5 and TRBJ1-1; D is uncertain. The V and J ends lost 0 bases and 11 bases respectively, with 14 bases between them. Germline lookup yields CDR1 SGHKS and CDR2 YYEKEE (reference sequence). The CDR3 totals 13 residues. CDR3 nucleotides: TGTGCCAGCAGCTTGGCACAGCGCTCATGGGCTTTCTTT. Amino acids: CASSLAQRSWAFF.

The chain carries TRBV11-2 and TRBJ2-7, with 7 bases lining up with TRBD2. Germline V CDR1 and CDR2: SGHAT, FQNNGV. V lost 3 bases and J lost 7; bases outside the gene matches: 15. The CDR3 is 16 amino acids. In DNA, the CDR3 is TGTGCCAGCAGCTTGAGCCTGACTAGCCTCTACGGAGAGCAGTACTTC. This encodes CASSLSLTSLYGEQYF.

The V gene is TRBV28, the J gene TRBJ1-5, with unresolved D. Trimming shortened V by 1 base and J by 11 bases, and 6 bases separated the two germline ends. CDR1 and CDR2 (germline): MDHEN, SYDVKM. This CDR3 contains 11 residues. CDR3 in amino acids: CASSLSVAQHF. CDR3 coding DNA: TGTGCCAGCAGTTTATCTGTGGCCCAGCATTTT.

V and J are TRBV5-1 and TRBJ2-1; 9 bases match TRBD1. V was pared by 4 bases and J by 3 bases, with 5 bases of the junction left unmatched. CDR1 SGHRS and CDR2 YFSETQ come from the germline V gene. This CDR3 region has 15 residues. The CDR3 is CASSLRQGGYNEQFF. The CDR3 DNA reads TGCGCCAGCAGCCTCAGACAGGGGGGCTACAATGAGCAGTTCTTC.

The V and J genes are TRBV19 and TRBJ2-7; 8 bases agree with TRBD2. The V and J ends lost 1 base and 2 bases, in that order; junction bases with no gene match: 1. Germline CDR1 LNHDA, CDR2 SQIVND (reference sequence). The CDR3 is made up of 14 amino acids. CDR3 residues: CASSIAGGPYEQYF. The CDR3 DNA follows: TGTGCCAGTAGTATAGCGGGAGGGCCCTACGAGCAGTACTTC.

The chain couples TRBV2 to TRBJ1-2; 7 bases align to TRBD1. With 6 bases clipped from V and 7 bases from J, the junction kept 8 bases outside the gene matches. CDR1 and CDR2 from the germline V gene are SNHLY and FYNNEI. The CDR3 is 13 amino acids. CDR3 amino acids: CASRREGASGYTF. The CDR3 nucleotides are TGTGCCAGCAGGAGGGAGGGGGCCAGTGGCTACACCTTC.

This chain links TRBV12-3 or TRBV12-4 with TRBJ2-6; no reliable D call. V was trimmed by 8 bases and J by 0 bases, leaving 2 bases between them. The CDR3 length is 12 residues. The CDR3 coding sequence is TGTGCCAGCGGCTCTGGGGCCAACGTCCTGACTTTC. Translation: CASGSGANVLTF.

This clone appeared a few times. The rearrangement uses TRBV19 and TRBJ2-2, with 8 bases aligning to TRBD1. J was trimmed by 3 bases and V by 5 bases; bases with no gene match: 11. Germline CDR1 is LNHDA and CDR2 is SQIVND (reference sequence). The CDR3 extends over 17 amino acids. DNA of the CDR3: TGTGCCAGTAGTCCGTCTTCGGACAGGGTCTACACCGGGGAGCTGTTTTTT. The encoded protein is CASSPSSDRVYTGELFF.

The chain combines TRBV7-9 with TRBJ1-2; TRBD1 is a possible D gene (5 bases). CDR1 is SEHNR, CDR2 FQNEAQ, per germline (reference sequence). The ends were cut back, 0 bases at V and 8 bases at J, with 22 bases in the middle. The CDR3 totals 17 residues. As DNA, the CDR3 is TGTGCCAGCAGCTTAGCGGAGCCGTTAAGTGCAGGGCGAGGCTACACCTTC. Its translation is CASSLAEPLSAGRGYTF.

The J gene is TRBJ2-5, the V gene TRBV10-1; D uncertain. The CDR3 extends over 11 amino acids. The germline V gene encodes CDR1 WNHNN and CDR2 SYGVQD (reference sequence). Trimming took off 4 bases at V and 4 bases at J, with 4 bases between the two ends. The CDR3 protein is CASSGGETQYF. The CDR3 DNA reads as TGCGCCAGCAGTGGAGGAGAGACCCAGTACTTC.

V gene TRBV4-2 combines with J gene TRBJ2-5; tentative D call: TRBD2 (6 bases). CDR1 is LGHNA, CDR2 YNFKEQ, per germline. V gave up 8 bases and J gave up 4 bases, with 17 bases separating them. The CDR3 is made up of 14 amino acids. In nucleotides, the CDR3 is TGTGCCAGCGGGTCGGCGGGGCTAGGAGAGACCCAGTACTTC. Protein: CASGSAGLGETQYF.

The V gene is TRBV5-1, the J gene TRBJ1-1; possibly TRBD1 for D (5 bases). The CDR3 runs 15 residues. V dropped 0 bases and J dropped 2 bases, with 11 bases sitting between them. Germline V gene sequence: CDR1 SGHRS, CDR2 YFSETQ. This CDR3 reads CASSLVGVSNTEAFF. The CDR3 region has the DNA TGCGCCAGCAGCTTGGTGGGGGTGAGCAACACTGAAGCTTTCTTT.

The chain employs TRBV2 and TRBJ1-6; D is ambiguous. Germline CDR1 reads SNHLY; CDR2 reads FYNNEI. V shed 9 bases and J shed 12 bases, with 9 bases lying between them. The CDR3 has 10 residues. The CDR3 DNA reads TGTGCCAGTAGCCAAAGACCCCTCCACTTT. It encodes CASSQRPLHF.

The count of this clone is one. The chain joins TRBV10-1 to TRBJ1-4; D perhaps matches TRBD1 (5 bases). Trimming shortened V by 6 bases and J by 0 bases, and 17 bases separated the two germline ends. CDR3 length: 17 residues. CDR1 is WNHNN and CDR2 is SYGVQD in the germline V gene (reference sequence). CDR3: CASRPPGPLATNEKLFF. In DNA, the CDR3 is TGCGCCAGCAGGCCCCCGGGACCGCTGGCAACTAATGAAAAACTGTTTTTT.

The chain employs TRBV19 and TRBJ1-4; tentative D call: TRBD1 (6 bases). Trimming removed 6 bases at V and 7 bases at J, with 15 bases between. Germline CDR1 LNHDA, CDR2 SQIVND (reference sequence). The CDR3 totals 14 residues. The CDR3 DNA reads as TGTGCCAGTAGGGGGGCTGGCAGGGCTGAAAAACTGTTTTTT. Translated, it gives CASRGAGRAEKLFF.